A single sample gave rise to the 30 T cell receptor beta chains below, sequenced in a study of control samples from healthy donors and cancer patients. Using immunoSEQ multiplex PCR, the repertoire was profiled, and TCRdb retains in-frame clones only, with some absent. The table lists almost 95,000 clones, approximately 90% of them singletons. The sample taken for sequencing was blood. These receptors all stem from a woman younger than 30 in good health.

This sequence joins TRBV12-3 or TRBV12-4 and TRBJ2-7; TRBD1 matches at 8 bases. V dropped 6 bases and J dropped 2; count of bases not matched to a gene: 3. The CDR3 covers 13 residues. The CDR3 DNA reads TGTGCCAGCAGCCCGGGACAGGCCTACGAGCAGTACTTC. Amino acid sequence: CASSPGQAYEQYF.

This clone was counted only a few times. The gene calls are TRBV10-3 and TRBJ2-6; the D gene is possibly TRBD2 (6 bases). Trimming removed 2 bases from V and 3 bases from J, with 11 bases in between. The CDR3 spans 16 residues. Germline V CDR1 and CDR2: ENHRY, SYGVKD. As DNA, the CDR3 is TGTGCCATCAGTGAGGGGGCGGGAAATGGGGCCAACGTCCTGACTTTC. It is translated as CAISEGAGNGANVLTF.

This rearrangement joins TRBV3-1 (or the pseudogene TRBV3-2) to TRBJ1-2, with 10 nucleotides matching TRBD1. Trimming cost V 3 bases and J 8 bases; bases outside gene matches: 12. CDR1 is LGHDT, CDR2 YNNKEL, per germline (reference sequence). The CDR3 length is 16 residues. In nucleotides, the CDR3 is TGTGCCAGCAGCCACAGAAATCTGGGACAGGGGCAAGGCTACACCTTC. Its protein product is CASSHRNLGQGQGYTF.

The CDR3 DNA is TGCGCCAGCAGCTACAAATGGGATGAAGCTTTCTTT. Protein sequence: CASSYKWDEAFF. The chain carries TRBV4-1 and TRBJ1-1; D not certain. The CDR3 runs 12 residues. From germline, CDR1 is MGHRA and CDR2 YSYEKL. Trimming took 5 bases from V and 7 from J, leaving 11 bases between them.

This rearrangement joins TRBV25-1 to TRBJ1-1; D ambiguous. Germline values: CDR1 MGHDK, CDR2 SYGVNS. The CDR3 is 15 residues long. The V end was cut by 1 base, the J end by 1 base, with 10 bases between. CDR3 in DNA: TGTGCCAGCAGTGAATTGAAGGGAAAGAACACTGAAGCTTTCTTT. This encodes CASSELKGKNTEAFF.

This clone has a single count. The CDR3 sequence is CARGRGASYNEQFF. CDR3 DNA: TGTGCCAGGGGAAGGGGGGCTAGTTACAATGAGCAGTTCTTC. The chain joins TRBV2 to TRBJ2-1; TRBD1 or TRBD2 may be the D gene (6 bases each). With 9 bases removed from V and 4 bases from J, the gap between germline ends came to 16 bases. The germline gives CDR1 SNHLY, CDR2 FYNNEI. CDR3 length: 14 residues.

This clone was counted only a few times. The CDR3 is CAISESTGNGYTF. The CDR3, as DNA: TGTGCCATCAGTGAGTCGACAGGGAATGGCTACACCTTC. The gene calls are TRBV10-3 and TRBJ1-2, with TRBD1 identical over 7 bases. The CDR3 has 13 amino acids. V was clipped by 0 bases and J by 6 bases; unmatched bases: 1. Germline lookup yields CDR1 ENHRY and CDR2 SYGVKD.

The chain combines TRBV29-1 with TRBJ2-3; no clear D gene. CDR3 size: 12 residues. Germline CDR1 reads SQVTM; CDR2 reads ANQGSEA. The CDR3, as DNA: TGCGGCGCCGTGGGGTTTCTGGATACGCAGTATTTT. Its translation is CGAVGFLDTQYF.

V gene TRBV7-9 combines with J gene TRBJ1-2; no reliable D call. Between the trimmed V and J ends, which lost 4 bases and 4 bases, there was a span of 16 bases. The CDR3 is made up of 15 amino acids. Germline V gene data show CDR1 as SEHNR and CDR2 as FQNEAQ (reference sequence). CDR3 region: CASSSAGRHFYGYTF. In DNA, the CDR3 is TGTGCCAGCAGCTCAGCGGGTCGCCACTTCTATGGCTACACCTTC.

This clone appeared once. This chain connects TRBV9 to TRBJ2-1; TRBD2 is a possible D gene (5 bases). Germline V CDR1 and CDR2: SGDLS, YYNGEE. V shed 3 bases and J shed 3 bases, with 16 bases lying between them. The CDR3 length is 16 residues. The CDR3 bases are TGTGCCAGCAGCGAACATCAGAGGGTCATCTACAATGAGCAGTTCTTC. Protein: CASSEHQRVIYNEQFF.

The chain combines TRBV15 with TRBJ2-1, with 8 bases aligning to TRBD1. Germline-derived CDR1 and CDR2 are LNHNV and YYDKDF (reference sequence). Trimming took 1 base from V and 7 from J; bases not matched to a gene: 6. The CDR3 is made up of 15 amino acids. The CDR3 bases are TGTGCCACCAGCAGAGGCCGGGACAGGTTAAATGAGCAGTTCTTC. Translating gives CATSRGRDRLNEQFF.

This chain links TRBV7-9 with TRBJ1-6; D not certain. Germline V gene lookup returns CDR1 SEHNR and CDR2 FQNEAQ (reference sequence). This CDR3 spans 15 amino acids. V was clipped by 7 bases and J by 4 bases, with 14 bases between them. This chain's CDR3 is CASTPGQVYNSPLHF. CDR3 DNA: TGTGCCAGCACCCCCGGGCAGGTTTATAATTCACCCCTCCACTTT.

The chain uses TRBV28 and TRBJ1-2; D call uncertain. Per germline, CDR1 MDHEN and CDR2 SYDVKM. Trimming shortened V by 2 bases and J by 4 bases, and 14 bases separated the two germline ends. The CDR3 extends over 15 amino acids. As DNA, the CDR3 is TGTGCCAGCAGTTTAGCAGACAAAGCGTCCTATGGCTACACCTTC. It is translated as CASSLADKASYGYTF.

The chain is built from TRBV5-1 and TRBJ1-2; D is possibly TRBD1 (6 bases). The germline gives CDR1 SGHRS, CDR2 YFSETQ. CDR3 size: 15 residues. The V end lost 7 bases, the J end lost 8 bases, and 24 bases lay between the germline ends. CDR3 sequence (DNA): TGCGCCAGCCGGCCGGATTTTGCAGGGGACGGGGGCTACACCTTC. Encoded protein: CASRPDFAGDGGYTF.

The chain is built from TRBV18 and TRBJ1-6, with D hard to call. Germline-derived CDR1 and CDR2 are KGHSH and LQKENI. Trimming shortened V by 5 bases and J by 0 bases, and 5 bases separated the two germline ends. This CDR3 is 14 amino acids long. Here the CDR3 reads CASSSSSYNSPLHF. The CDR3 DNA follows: TGTGCCAGCTCATCGAGCTCCTATAATTCACCCCTCCACTTT. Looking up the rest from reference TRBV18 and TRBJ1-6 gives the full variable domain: NAGVMQNPRHLVRRRGQEARLRCSPMKGHSHVYWYRQLPEEGLKFMVYLQKENIIDESGMPKERFSAEFPKEGPSILRIQQVVRGDSAAYFCASSSSSYNSPLHFGNGTRLTVT.

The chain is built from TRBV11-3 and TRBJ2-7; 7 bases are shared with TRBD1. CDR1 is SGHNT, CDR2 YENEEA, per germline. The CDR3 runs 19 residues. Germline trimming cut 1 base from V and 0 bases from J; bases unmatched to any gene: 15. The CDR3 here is CASSLGTGATHISSYEQYF. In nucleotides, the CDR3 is TGTGCCAGCAGCTTAGGTACAGGGGCCACGCACATAAGCTCCTACGAGCAGTACTTC.

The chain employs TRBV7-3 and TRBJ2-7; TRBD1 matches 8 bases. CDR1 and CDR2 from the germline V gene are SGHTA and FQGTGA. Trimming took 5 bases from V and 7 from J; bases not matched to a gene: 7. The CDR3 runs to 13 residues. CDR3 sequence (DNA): TGTGCCAGCAGCGACGGCAGGGGGCAGGAGCAGTACTTC. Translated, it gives CASSDGRGQEQYF. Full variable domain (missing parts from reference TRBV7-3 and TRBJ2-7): GAGVSQTPSNKVTEKGKYVELRCDPISGHTALYWYRQSLGQGPEFLIYFQGTGAADDSGLPNDRFFAVRPEGSVSTLKIQRTERGDSAVYLCASSDGRGQEQYFGPGTRLTVT.

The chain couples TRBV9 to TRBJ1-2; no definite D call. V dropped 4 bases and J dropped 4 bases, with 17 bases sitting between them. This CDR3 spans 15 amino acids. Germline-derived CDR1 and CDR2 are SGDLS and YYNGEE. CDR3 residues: CASSPEGLSPYGYTF. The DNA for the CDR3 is TGTGCCAGCAGCCCTGAAGGACTTTCGCCCTATGGCTACACCTTC.

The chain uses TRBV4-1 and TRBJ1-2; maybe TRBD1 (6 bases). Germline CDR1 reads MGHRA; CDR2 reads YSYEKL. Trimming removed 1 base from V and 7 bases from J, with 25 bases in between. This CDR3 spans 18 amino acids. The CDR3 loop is CASSQVNPLGQGTAGYTF. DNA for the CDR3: TGCGCCAGCAGCCAAGTAAACCCCCTAGGGCAGGGGACGGCTGGCTACACCTTC.

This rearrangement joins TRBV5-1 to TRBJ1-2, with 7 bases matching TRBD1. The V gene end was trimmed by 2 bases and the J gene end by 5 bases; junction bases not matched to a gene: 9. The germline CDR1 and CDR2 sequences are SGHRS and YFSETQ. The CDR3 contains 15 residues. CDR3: CASSLERGQNYGYTF. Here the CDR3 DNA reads TGCGCCAGCAGCTTAGAGAGGGGACAGAATTATGGCTACACCTTC.

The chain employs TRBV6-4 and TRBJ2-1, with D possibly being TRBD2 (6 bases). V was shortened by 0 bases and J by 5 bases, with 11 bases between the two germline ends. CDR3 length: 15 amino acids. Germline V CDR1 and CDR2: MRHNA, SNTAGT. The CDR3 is CASSDSVAGNNEQFF. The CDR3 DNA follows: TGTGCCAGCAGTGACTCGGTGGCGGGGAACAATGAGCAGTTCTTC.

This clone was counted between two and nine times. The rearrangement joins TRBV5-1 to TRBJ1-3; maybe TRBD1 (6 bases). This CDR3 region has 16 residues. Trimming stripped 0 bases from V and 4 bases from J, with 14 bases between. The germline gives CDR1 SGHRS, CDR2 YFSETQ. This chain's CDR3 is CASSLAGGPGGNTIYF. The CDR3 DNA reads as TGCGCCAGCAGCTTGGCCGGGGGGCCCGGCGGAAACACCATATATTTT.

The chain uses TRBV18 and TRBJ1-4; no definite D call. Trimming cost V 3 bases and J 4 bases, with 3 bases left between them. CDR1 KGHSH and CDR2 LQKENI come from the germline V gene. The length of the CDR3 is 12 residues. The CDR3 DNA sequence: TGTGCCAGCTCACCGGGTAATGAAAAACTGTTTTTT. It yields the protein CASSPGNEKLFF.

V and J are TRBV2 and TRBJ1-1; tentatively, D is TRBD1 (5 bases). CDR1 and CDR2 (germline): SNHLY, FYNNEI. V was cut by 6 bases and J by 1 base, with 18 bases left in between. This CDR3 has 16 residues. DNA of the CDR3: TGTGCCAGCAGAGCTACAGGAGGCGGGAGGAACACTGAAGCTTTCTTT. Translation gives CASRATGGGRNTEAFF.

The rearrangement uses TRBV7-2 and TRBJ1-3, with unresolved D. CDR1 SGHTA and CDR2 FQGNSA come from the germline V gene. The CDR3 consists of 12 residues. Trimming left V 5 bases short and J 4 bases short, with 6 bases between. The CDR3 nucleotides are TGTGCCAGCAGCCCGACAGGAAACACCATATATTTT. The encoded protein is CASSPTGNTIYF.

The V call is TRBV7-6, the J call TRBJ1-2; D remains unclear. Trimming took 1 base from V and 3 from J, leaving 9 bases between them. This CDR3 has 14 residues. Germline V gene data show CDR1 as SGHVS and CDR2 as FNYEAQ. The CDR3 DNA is TGTGCCAGCAGCTTAGACCAATCCTACTATGGCTACACCTTC. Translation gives CASSLDQSYYGYTF.

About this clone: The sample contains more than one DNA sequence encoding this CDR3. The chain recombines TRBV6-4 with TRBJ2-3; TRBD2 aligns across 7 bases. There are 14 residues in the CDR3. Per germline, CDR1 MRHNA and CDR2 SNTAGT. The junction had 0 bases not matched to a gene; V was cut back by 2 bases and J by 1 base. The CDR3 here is CASSDSGGTDTQYF. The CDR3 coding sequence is TGTGCCAGCAGTGACAGCGGGGGCACAGATACGCAGTATTTT.

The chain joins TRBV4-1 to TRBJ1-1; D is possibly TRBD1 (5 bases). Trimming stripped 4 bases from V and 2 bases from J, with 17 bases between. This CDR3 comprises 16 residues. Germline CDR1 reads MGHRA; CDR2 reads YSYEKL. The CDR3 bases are TGCGCCAGCAGCCCCAAACGTAGGGGATATAACACTGAAGCTTTCTTT. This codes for CASSPKRRGYNTEAFF.

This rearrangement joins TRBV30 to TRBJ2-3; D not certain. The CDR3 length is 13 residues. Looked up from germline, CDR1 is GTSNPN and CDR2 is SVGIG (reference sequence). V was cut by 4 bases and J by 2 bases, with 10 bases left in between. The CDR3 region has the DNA TGTGCCTGGACTGGGCAGCACACAGATACGCAGTATTTT. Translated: CAWTGQHTDTQYF.

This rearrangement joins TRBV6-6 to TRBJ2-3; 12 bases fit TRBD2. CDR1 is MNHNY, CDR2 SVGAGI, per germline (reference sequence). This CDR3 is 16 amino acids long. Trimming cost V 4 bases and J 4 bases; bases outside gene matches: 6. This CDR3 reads CASSLSSGGAPDTQYF. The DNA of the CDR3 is TGTGCCAGCAGTTTATCTAGCGGGGGGGCCCCAGATACGCAGTATTTT.